This TCR beta chain was identified in a study of T-cell memory formation after mild COVID-19. General study findings and limits: Some clones that responded turned up in pre-infection memory, which suggests that cross-reactive memory joined in. The authors left the SARS-CoV-2 specificity of second-wave clones peaking on day 37 unconfirmed. Clones shrinking between day 15 and 85 showed a balanced CD4/CD8 split, and those that grew later tilted toward CD4+.

Germline V gene sequence: CDR1 KGHDR, CDR2 SFDVKD. Trimming took off 2 bases at V and 5 bases at J, with 9 bases between the two ends. There are 14 residues in the CDR3. This clonotype was recorded a few times. What it binds is not known. TCR alpha and TCR beta cDNA libraries with sample barcodes and UMIs came from 5'RACE using constant-segment primers. TCRdb recomputed calls from the 5' RACE reads with MiXCR, one row per CDR3 protein. The table includes a few hundred thousand distinct CDR3 sequences, 28% detected once. Sequenced sample: PBMCs or a T cell subset sorted from them (not recorded which). This receptor was identified in an adult woman who had mild COVID-19 (a few samples of this study predate the infection). Cell type and time point are not known. V is TRBV24-1 and J is TRBJ2-1; D is unclear. CDR3 in DNA: TGTGCCACCAGTGATTCCAGGAGAAACAATGAGCAGTTCTTC. Residues: CATSDSRRNNEQFF.